Shown below are 11 T cell receptor beta chains from a single sample sequenced in a study of identical twins. Each CDR3 protein is one row after TCRdb ran MiXCR on the 5' RACE reads. This table has some 440,000 distinct CDR3 sequences, about 24% appearing once. These same data were also listed under a study on T cells expressing NK-cell markers.

Sequences were obtained from CD4+ T cells sorted from blood. The receptors originated from a woman aged 18-35 years in good health.

This rearrangement joins TRBV20-1 to TRBJ2-7; tentative D call: TRBD2 (5 bases). Trimming removed 6 bases from V and 5 bases from J, with 11 bases in between. CDR1 is DFQATT, CDR2 SNEGSKA, per germline (reference sequence). This CDR3 has 11 residues. CDR3 sequence reads: CSAATRDEQYF. CDR3 DNA: TGCAGTGCGGCCACTAGGGACGAGCAGTACTTC.

This clonotype occurred a few times. The V and J genes are TRBV12-3 or TRBV12-4 and TRBJ1-1; no clear D. There are 13 residues in the CDR3. Trimming cost V 7 bases and J 1 base, with 10 bases left between them. The CDR3 nucleotides are TGTGCCAGCAAACCACAGAAGAACACTGAAGCTTTCTTT. It encodes CASKPQKNTEAFF.

This clonotype was found a few times. The chain employs TRBV6-2 or TRBV6-3 and TRBJ2-3, with no clear D. In germline, CDR1 is MNHEY, CDR2 SVGEGT. The CDR3 loop spans 10 amino acids. V was clipped by 8 bases and J by 4 bases, with 4 bases between them. The CDR3 coding sequence is TGTGCCAGCGATTCAGATACGCAGTATTTT. Translated, it gives CASDSDTQYF.

J is TRBJ2-7 and V is TRBV25-1; 7 bases are shared with TRBD2. With 4 bases clipped from V and 3 bases from J, the junction kept 6 bases outside the gene matches. Germline V gene data show CDR1 as MGHDK and CDR2 as SYGVNS. The CDR3 runs to 14 residues. CDR3 nucleotide sequence: TGTGCCAGCAGTGCCGCCGGGACTATCTACGAGCAGTACTTC. Translation: CASSAAGTIYEQYF.

J is TRBJ1-1 and V is TRBV10-3; a possible D gene is TRBD1 (6 bases). The germline V gene encodes CDR1 ENHRY and CDR2 SYGVKD. The V end lost 0 bases, the J end lost 6 bases, and 14 bases lay between the germline ends. This CDR3 has 15 residues. The DNA of the CDR3 is TGTGCCATCAGTGAGTCGAAGGGGGTAAGGTCTGAAGCTTTCTTT. Translated: CAISESKGVRSEAFF.

The genes are TRBV5-1 and TRBJ1-5, with D uncertain. Trimming took 0 bases from V and 5 from J, leaving 6 bases between them. The germline V gene has CDR1 SGHRS and CDR2 YFSETQ. This CDR3 is built from 13 residues. The CDR3 region is CASSLGWDQPQHF. The CDR3 DNA follows: TGCGCCAGCAGCTTGGGGTGGGATCAGCCCCAGCATTTT. The full variable domain, its missing parts supplied by reference TRBV5-1 and TRBJ1-5, is KAGVTQTPRYLIKTRGQQVTLSCSPISGHRSVSWYQQTPGQGLQFLFEYFSETQRNKGNFPGRFSGRQFSNSRSEMNVSTLELGDSALYLCASSLGWDQPQHFGDGTRLSIL.

This clonotype occurred a few times. J is TRBJ2-3 and V is TRBV20-1, with D unresolved. V lost 5 bases to trimming and J lost 3 bases, with 9 bases between them. Germline V gives CDR1 DFQATT, CDR2 SNEGSKA (reference sequence). The CDR3 totals 12 residues. CDR3 region: CSAGTMTDTQYF. DNA for the CDR3: TGCAGTGCTGGTACGATGACAGATACGCAGTATTTT.

The chain recombines TRBV27 with TRBJ2-4, with 7 bases lining up with TRBD2. Trimming cost V 0 bases and J 10 bases; bases outside gene matches: 3. CDR1 and CDR2 (germline): MNHEY, SMNVEV (reference sequence). This CDR3 region has 13 residues. CDR3 in DNA: TGTGCCAGCAGTTTATCGTCCGGGGGGATTCAGTACTTC. This sequence encodes CASSLSSGGIQYF.

V is TRBV12-3 or TRBV12-4 and J is TRBJ2-1; weak D call: TRBD1 (6 bases). CDR3 length equals 15 residues. The germline V and J ends were trimmed by 6 bases and 0 bases, with 12 bases remaining between them. The CDR3, as DNA: TGTGCCAGCAGCGGAAAGGACAGCTCCTACAATGAGCAGTTCTTC. Its protein product is CASSGKDSSYNEQFF.

The chain links TRBV12-3 or TRBV12-4 to TRBJ1-5; 7 bases line up with TRBD1. The CDR3 is 15 residues long. With 6 bases clipped from V and 3 bases from J, the junction kept 8 bases outside the gene matches. The CDR3 sequence: CASRPSGTVNQPQHF. In nucleotides, the CDR3 is TGTGCCAGCAGGCCCTCGGGGACAGTCAATCAGCCCCAGCATTTT.

This clonotype was seen a few times. This chain joins TRBV5-1 and TRBJ2-6; unclear D gene. V was clipped by 4 bases and J by 2 bases, with 13 bases between them. CDR3 length equals 16 residues. Germline CDR1 SGHRS, CDR2 YFSETQ. CDR3 sequence: CASSAREATGANVLTF. In DNA, the CDR3 is TGCGCCAGCAGCGCTAGAGAGGCGACTGGGGCCAACGTCCTGACTTTC.